Listed here are 9 T cell receptor beta chains from one sample, sequenced in a study of beta chain features in type 1 diabetes. cDNA synthesis used the whole RNA isolate, giving expressed TCRB sequences. The method was immunoSEQ multiplex PCR; TCRdb's version includes in-frame clones alone and lacks a portion of them. The sample records around 40,000 clones, approximately 72% being singletons. Study outcomes and limitations: Shorter TCRB CDR3s, moderately but significantly so, marked every one of the four CD4+ subsets in Type 1 diabetes patients.

Their recognized antigens are unknown. The sequencing input was Tregs from blood. All receptors derive from a woman in her late teens or twenties with type 1 diabetes.

This clone was found once. The chain couples TRBV18 to TRBJ1-1; maybe TRBD1 (6 bases). Per germline, CDR1 KGHSH and CDR2 LQKENI. Trimming cost V 6 bases and J 4 bases, with 12 bases left between them. The CDR3 sequence is 13 residues long. The chain's CDR3 is CASSTTGSTEAFF. The CDR3 DNA reads TGTGCCAGCTCGACAACAGGGAGCACTGAAGCTTTCTTT.

This chain connects TRBV5-1 to TRBJ2-7; perhaps TRBD2 as D (7 bases). The CDR3 extends over 16 amino acids. Trimming removed 4 bases at V and 2 bases at J, with 19 bases between. Germline CDR1 SGHRS, CDR2 YFSETQ. The CDR3: CASSDRAGGGPYEQYF. CDR3 nucleotides: TGCGCCAGCAGCGACCGAGCGGGCGGGGGCCCCTACGAGCAGTACTTC.

The chain has TRBV5-1 and TRBJ1-1; 7 bases align to TRBD1. The V gene end was trimmed by 0 bases and the J gene end by 3 bases; junction bases not matched to a gene: 5. The CDR3 covers 15 residues. Germline V lookup: CDR1 SGHRS, CDR2 YFSETQ. CDR3 DNA sequence: TGCGCCAGCAGCTTGGGAGGGGGCGCCGACACTGAAGCTTTCTTT. Protein: CASSLGGGADTEAFF.

The rearrangement links TRBV4-1 to TRBJ2-3; TRBD2 might be the D (6 bases). This CDR3 has 16 amino acids. The germline V and J ends were trimmed by 0 bases and 2 bases, with 12 bases remaining between them. Germline V CDR1 and CDR2: MGHRA, YSYEKL. The CDR3 DNA reads TGCGCCAGCAGCCAAGATGGAGGAGGGTACACAGATACGCAGTATTTT. It yields the protein CASSQDGGGYTDTQYF.

A few counts support this clone. The gene calls are TRBV5-1 and TRBJ2-7; the D is unclear. This CDR3 spans 13 amino acids. V lost 3 bases and J 7 bases, leaving 14 bases between the germline ends. In germline, CDR1 is SGHRS, CDR2 YFSETQ. DNA for the CDR3: TGCGCCAGCAGCTGGGCGCCGGATGGGGAGCAGTACTTC. Translation: CASSWAPDGEQYF.

This chain links TRBV5-1 with TRBJ1-5, with D tentatively TRBD1 (5 bases). V lost 0 bases, J lost 6 bases, and 19 bases lay in between. CDR3 length: 17 residues. Germline CDR1 SGHRS, CDR2 YFSETQ. The CDR3 region has the DNA TGCGCCAGCAGCTTGGGGCCCCGGACGGGTGACAGTCAGCCCCAGCATTTT. This translates into CASSLGPRTGDSQPQHF.

The J gene is TRBJ2-7, the V gene TRBV29-1; 10 nucleotides agree with TRBD2. J was trimmed by 4 bases and V by 6 bases; bases with no gene match: 3. Germline CDR1 reads SQVTM; CDR2 reads ANQGSEA. The CDR3 contains 12 residues. The CDR3: CSVASGRYEQYF. The CDR3 DNA sequence: TGCAGCGTGGCTAGCGGGAGATACGAGCAGTACTTC.

V gene TRBV10-3 combines with J gene TRBJ1-1; D is unresolved. V dropped 8 bases and J dropped 1 base, with 14 bases sitting between them. The length of the CDR3 is 14 residues. The germline gives CDR1 ENHRY, CDR2 SYGVKD. The CDR3 bases are TGTGCCATCCAGGAGGGTCCGCGGAACACTGAAGCTTTCTTT. This gives the protein CAIQEGPRNTEAFF.

In this sample, this clone turned up once. J is TRBJ1-5 and V is TRBV5-6; TRBD1 aligns across 8 bases. This CDR3 is 17 amino acids long. J lost 4 bases, V lost 3 bases, and 12 bases had no gene match. Germline-derived CDR1 and CDR2 are SGHDT and YYEEEE. The CDR3 nucleotides are TGTGCCAGCAGCTCATTTTCCGGGACAGGAAAAAATCAGCCCCAGCATTTT. It specifies CASSSFSGTGKNQPQHF.